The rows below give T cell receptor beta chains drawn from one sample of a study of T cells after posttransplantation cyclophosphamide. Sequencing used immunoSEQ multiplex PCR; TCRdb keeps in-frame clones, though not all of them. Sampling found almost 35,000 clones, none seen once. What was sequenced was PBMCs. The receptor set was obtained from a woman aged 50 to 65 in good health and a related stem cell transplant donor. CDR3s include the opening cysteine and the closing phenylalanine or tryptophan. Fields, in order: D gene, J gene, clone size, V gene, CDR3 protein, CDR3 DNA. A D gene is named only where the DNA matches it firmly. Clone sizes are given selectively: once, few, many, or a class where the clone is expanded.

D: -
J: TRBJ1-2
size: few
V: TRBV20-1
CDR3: CSASRQESYTF
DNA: TGCAGTGCTTCGAGACAGGAGAGCTACACCTTC

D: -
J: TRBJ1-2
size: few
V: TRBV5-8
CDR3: CASSFGTFNGYTF
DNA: TGTGCCAGCAGCTTCGGGACATTTAATGGCTACACCTTC

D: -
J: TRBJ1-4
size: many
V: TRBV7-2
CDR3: CASSTDSAANEKLFF
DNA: TGTGCCAGCAGTACAGACAGCGCAGCTAATGAAAAACTGTTTTTT

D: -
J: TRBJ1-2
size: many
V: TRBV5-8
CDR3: CASSFQNYGYTF
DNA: TGTGCCAGCAGCTTTCAAAACTATGGCTACACCTTC

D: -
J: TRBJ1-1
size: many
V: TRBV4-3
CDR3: CASSQHRLGTEAFF
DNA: TGCGCCAGCAGCCAACACCGACTGGGCACTGAAGCTTTCTTT

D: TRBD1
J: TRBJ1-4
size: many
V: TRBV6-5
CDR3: CASSLTGDNEKLFF
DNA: TGTGCCAGCAGCCTGACAGGGGATAATGAAAAACTGTTTTTT

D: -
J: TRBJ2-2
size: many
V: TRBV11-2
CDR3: CASSLQGQSAGELFF
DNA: TGTGCCAGCAGCTTACAAGGACAGAGTGCTGGGGAGCTGTTTTTT

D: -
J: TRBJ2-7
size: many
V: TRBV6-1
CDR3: CASSEGLDSYEQYF
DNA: TGTGCCAGCAGTGAAGGACTAGACTCCTACGAGCAGTACTTC

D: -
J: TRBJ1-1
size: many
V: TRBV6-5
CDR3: CASSRGNTEAFF
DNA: TGTGCCAGCAGTAGAGGGAACACTGAAGCTTTCTTT

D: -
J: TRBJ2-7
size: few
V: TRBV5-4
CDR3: CASSSTGVTYEQYF
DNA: TGTGCCAGCAGCTCCACCGGTGTTACCTACGAGCAGTACTTC

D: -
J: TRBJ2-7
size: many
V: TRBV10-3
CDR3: CAIQEGVPGEQYF
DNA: TGTGCCATCCAGGAAGGGGTGCCGGGCGAGCAGTACTTC

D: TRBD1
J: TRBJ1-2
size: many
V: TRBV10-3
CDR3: CAIMDRNYGYTF
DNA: TGTGCCATCATGGACAGGAACTATGGCTACACCTTC

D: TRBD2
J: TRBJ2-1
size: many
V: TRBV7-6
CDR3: CASSQTSGGIYNEQFF
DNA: TGTGCCAGCAGTCAAACTAGCGGGGGGATTTACAATGAGCAGTTCTTC

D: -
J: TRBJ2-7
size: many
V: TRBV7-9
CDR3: CASSPYRALAYEQYF
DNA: TGTGCCAGCAGCCCGTACAGGGCTCTCGCCTACGAGCAGTACTTC

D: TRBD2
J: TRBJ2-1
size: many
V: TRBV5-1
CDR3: CASSWTSGSIDNEQFF
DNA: TGCGCCAGCAGCTGGACCAGCGGGAGCATCGACAATGAGCAGTTCTTC

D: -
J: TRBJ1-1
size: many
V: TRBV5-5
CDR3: CASRSQGSTEAFF
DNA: TGTGCCAGCAGGTCTCAGGGATCCACTGAAGCTTTCTTT

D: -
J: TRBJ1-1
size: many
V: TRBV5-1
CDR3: CASSPQSGTEAFF
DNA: TGCGCCAGCAGCCCCCAGTCAGGCACTGAAGCTTTCTTT

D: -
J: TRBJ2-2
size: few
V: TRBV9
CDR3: CASSVTSINTGELFF
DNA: TGTGCCAGCAGCGTAACTAGCATCAACACCGGGGAGCTGTTTTTT

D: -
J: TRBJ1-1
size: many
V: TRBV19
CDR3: CASSPSGGQGDTEAFF
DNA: TGTGCCAGTAGTCCATCGGGGGGCCAAGGGGACACTGAAGCTTTCTTT

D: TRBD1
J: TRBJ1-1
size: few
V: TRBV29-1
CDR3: CSGGSRDRGPEAFF
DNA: TGCAGCGGGGGATCCCGGGACAGGGGTCCTGAAGCTTTCTTT

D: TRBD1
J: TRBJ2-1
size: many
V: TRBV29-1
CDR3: CSAGTVRDEQFF
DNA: TGCAGCGCTGGGACAGTCAGGGATGAGCAGTTCTTC

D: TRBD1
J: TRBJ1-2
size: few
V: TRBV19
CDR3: CASSIATGSHGYTF
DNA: TGTGCCAGTAGTATAGCGACAGGGTCTCATGGCTACACCTTC

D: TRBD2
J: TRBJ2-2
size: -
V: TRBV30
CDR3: CAWSPLAGVLTGELFF
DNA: TGTGCCTGGAGTCCCCTAGCGGGAGTCCTCACCGGGGAGCTGTTTTTT

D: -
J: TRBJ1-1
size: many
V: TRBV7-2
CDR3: CASSPPGAATEAFF
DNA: TGTGCCAGCAGCCCCCCAGGGGCCGCCACTGAAGCTTTCTTT

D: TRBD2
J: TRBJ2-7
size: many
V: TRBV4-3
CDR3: CASRHSGIGDEQYF
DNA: TGCGCCAGCAGACACAGCGGGATTGGGGACGAGCAGTACTTC

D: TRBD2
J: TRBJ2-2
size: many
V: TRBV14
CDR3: CASSLTPGLAGGKNTGELFF
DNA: TGTGCCAGCAGCCTTACTCCGGGACTAGCGGGAGGGAAGAACACCGGGGAGCTGTTTTTT

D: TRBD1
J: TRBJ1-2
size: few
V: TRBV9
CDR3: CASSPQVGTGNYGYTF
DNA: TGTGCCAGCAGCCCCCAAGTCGGGACAGGGAACTATGGCTACACCTTC

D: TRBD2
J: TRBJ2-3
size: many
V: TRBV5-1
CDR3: CASSLGLAGGADTQYF
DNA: TGCGCCAGCAGCCTGGGACTAGCGGGAGGGGCAGATACGCAGTATTTT

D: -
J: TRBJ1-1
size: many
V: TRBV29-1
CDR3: CSVGQWGTEAFF
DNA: TGCAGCGTCGGACAGTGGGGGACTGAAGCTTTCTTT

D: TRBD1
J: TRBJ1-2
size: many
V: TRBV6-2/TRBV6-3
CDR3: CASTGQGIENYGYTF
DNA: TGTGCCAGCACGGGACAGGGGATAGAGAACTATGGCTACACCTTC

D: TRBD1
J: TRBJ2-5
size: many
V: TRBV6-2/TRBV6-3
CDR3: CASSYSIQDREEGETQYF
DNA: TGTGCCAGCAGTTACTCGATCCAGGACAGGGAAGAGGGAGAGACCCAGTACTTC

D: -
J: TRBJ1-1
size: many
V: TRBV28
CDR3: CASSVVVVGGTEAFF
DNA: TGTGCCAGCAGTGTGGTAGTGGTCGGGGGGACTGAAGCTTTCTTT

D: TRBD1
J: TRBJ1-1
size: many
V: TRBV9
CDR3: CASSATGGGTEAFF
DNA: TGTGCCAGCAGCGCCACAGGGGGGGGCACTGAAGCTTTCTTT

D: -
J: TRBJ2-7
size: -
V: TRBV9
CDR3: CASSAGYPYEQYF
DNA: TGTGCCAGCAGCGCAGGCTATCCCTACGAGCAGTACTTC

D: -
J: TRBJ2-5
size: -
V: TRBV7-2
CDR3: CASSLWAGETQYF
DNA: TGTGCCAGCAGCTTATGGGCAGGGGAGACCCAGTACTTC

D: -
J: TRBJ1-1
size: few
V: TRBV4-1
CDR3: CASSQDRTDGSFF
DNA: TGCGCCAGCAGCCAAGATCGAACAGATGGGTCTTTCTTT

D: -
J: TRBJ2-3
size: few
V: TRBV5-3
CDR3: CARSPSPSTDTQYF
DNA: TGTGCCAGAAGCCCCAGTCCGTCCACAGATACGCAGTATTTT

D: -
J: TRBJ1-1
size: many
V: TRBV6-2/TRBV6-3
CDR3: CASGGLYTEAFF
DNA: TGTGCCAGCGGAGGGTTATACACTGAAGCTTTCTTT

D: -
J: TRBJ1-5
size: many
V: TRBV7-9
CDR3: CASRRTGNEDNQPQHF
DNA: TGTGCCAGCAGACGCACAGGGAATGAGGACAATCAGCCCCAGCATTTT

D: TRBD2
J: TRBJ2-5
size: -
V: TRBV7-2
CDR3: CASSPASGSGGGTQYF
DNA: TGTGCCAGCAGCCCAGCTAGCGGGAGTGGGGGGGGGACCCAGTACTTC

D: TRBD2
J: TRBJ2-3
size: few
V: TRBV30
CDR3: CAWNFGLAGGTDTQYF
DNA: TGTGCCTGGAACTTTGGACTAGCGGGAGGGACAGATACGCAGTATTTT

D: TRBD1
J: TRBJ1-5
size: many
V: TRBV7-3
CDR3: CASTKTGGQPQHF
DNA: TGTGCCAGCACTAAGACAGGGGGTCAGCCCCAGCATTTT

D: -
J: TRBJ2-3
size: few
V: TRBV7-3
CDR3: CASSLTGAQRSQYF
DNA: TGTGCCAGCAGCTTAACTGGTGCCCAGCGTTCGCAGTATTTT

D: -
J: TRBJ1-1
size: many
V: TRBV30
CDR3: CAWSPKGADYTEAFF
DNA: TGTGCCTGGAGTCCTAAAGGGGCAGACTACACTGAAGCTTTCTTT